What follows are 13 T cell receptor beta chains derived from one specimen sequenced in a study of beta chain features in type 1 diabetes. Study-wide results and limits: Moderate yet significant TCRB CDR3 shortening was seen in Type 1 diabetes patients in all four CD4+ subsets.

Reverse transcribing all isolated RNA meant expressed TCRB transcripts were sequenced. Libraries were prepared by immunoSEQ multiplex PCR; TCRdb keeps only in-frame clonotypes and omits some of them. The sample yields approximately 260,000 clones, approximately 20% seen once. No antigen has been assigned to these receptors. The sequencing sample was made of naive CD4+ T cells from blood. These TCRs come from a woman aged 35 to 49 with type 1 diabetes.

This clone was observed a few times. The chain links TRBV5-4 to TRBJ1-1, with D uncertain. Per germline, CDR1 SGHNT and CDR2 YYREEE (reference sequence). V dropped 0 bases and J dropped 1 base, with 13 bases sitting between them. The CDR3 has 16 residues. The chain's CDR3 is CASSLAGGQKNTEAFF. CDR3 nucleotide sequence: TGTGCCAGCAGCTTGGCTGGAGGGCAGAAGAACACTGAAGCTTTCTTT.

This clone has just a few counts. The gene calls are TRBV7-2 and TRBJ1-1, with 8 bases aligning to TRBD1. Losses at the gene ends were 5 bases for V and 2 bases for J; bases not matched to a gene: 4. The CDR3 contains 14 residues. Germline V gene lookup returns CDR1 SGHTA and CDR2 FQGNSA. This CDR3 is CASSVDRGNTEAFF. The DNA of the CDR3 is TGTGCCAGCAGCGTAGACAGGGGCAACACTGAAGCTTTCTTT.

In this sample, this clone turned up a few times. This chain uses TRBV11-1 with TRBJ2-3, with no clear D. Deletions cut 3 bases from V and 0 bases from J, with 13 bases between. This CDR3 has 16 amino acids. CDR1 and CDR2 (germline): SGHAT, FQDESV (reference sequence). CDR3 in DNA: TGTGCCAGCAGCTTGCGACTTGAGTCTAGCACAGATACGCAGTATTTT. It yields the protein CASSLRLESSTDTQYF.

The sample holds one count of this clone. The chain uses TRBV19 and TRBJ2-5; 8 bases agree with TRBD2. The CDR3 loop spans 13 amino acids. CDR1 and CDR2 (germline): LNHDA, SQIVND (reference sequence). The trim removed 5 bases at V and 13 bases at J, leaving 12 bases unmatched. In DNA form, the CDR3 reads TGTGCCAGTAGTCCTGGACTGGCGGGGGGTTGGTACTTC. Encoded protein: CASSPGLAGGWYF.

The chain combines TRBV29-1 with TRBJ2-7; unclear D gene. Germline lookup yields CDR1 SQVTM and CDR2 ANQGSEA. CDR3 length: 10 amino acids. Trimming took 4 bases from V and 9 from J, leaving 10 bases between them. The CDR3 coding sequence is TGCAGCGTTGGACTCAGAAGGCAGTACTTC. Encoded protein: CSVGLRRQYF.

The V gene is TRBV4-2, the J gene TRBJ1-2; no definite D call. The germline V and J ends were trimmed by 0 bases and 2 bases, with 13 bases remaining between them. The CDR3 is made up of 16 amino acids. Germline V gene lookup returns CDR1 LGHNA and CDR2 YNFKEQ. This CDR3 is CASSQDREVWNYGYTF. The CDR3 DNA reads TGTGCCAGCAGCCAAGATAGGGAGGTCTGGAACTATGGCTACACCTTC.

This clone was seen only a few times. This rearrangement joins TRBV28 to TRBJ2-7, with D possibly TRBD2 on 5 matching bases. The V gene lost 7 bases and the J gene lost 3 bases, with 10 bases spanning the gap. Germline V CDR1 and CDR2: MDHEN, SYDVKM. The CDR3 consists of 12 residues. The chain's CDR3 is CASTRRGYEQYF. CDR3 sequence (DNA): TGTGCCAGCACCCGACGGGGCTACGAGCAGTACTTC. Drawing the rest from reference TRBV28 and TRBJ2-7, the complete variable domain is DVKVTQSSRYLVKRTGEKVFLECVQDMDHENMFWYRQDPGLGLRLIYFSYDVKMKEKGDIPEGYSVSREKKERFSLILESASTNQTSMYLCASTRRGYEQYFGPGTRLTVT.

The CDR3 region is CAIRAAGSYNEQFF. The CDR3 DNA is TGTGCCATCCGAGCGGCTGGCTCCTACAATGAGCAGTTCTTC. The J gene is TRBJ2-1, the V gene TRBV10-3; a weak D match, TRBD2 (5 bases). Per the germline V gene, CDR1 is ENHRY and CDR2 is SYGVKD. V was cut by 8 bases and J by 0 bases, with 11 bases left in between. The CDR3 contains 14 residues.

The rearrangement uses TRBV14 and TRBJ1-1, with D possibly being TRBD1 (5 bases). Germline assignment: CDR1 SGHDN and CDR2 FVKESK. The CDR3 has 15 amino acids. V was clipped by 4 bases and J by 4 bases, with 16 bases between them. As DNA, the CDR3 is TGTGCCAGCAGCCGGGCCGGGGACTTGGGCACTGAAGCTTTCTTT. Translation gives CASSRAGDLGTEAFF.

This clone has more than one count but fewer than ten. V and J are TRBV7-9 and TRBJ2-5; maybe TRBD1 (6 bases). The V gene's germline CDR1 is SEHNR and CDR2 FQNEAQ (reference sequence). The CDR3 consists of 14 residues. Deletions cut 6 bases from V and 5 bases from J, with 16 bases between. CDR3 in amino acids: CASRRGGPGETQYF. The CDR3 nucleotides read TGTGCCAGCAGGCGAGGGGGACCTGGGGAGACCCAGTACTTC.

The CDR3 DNA reads TGTGCCAGCAGCCGGGGACAGGGCGGCTATGGCTACACCTTC. This codes for CASSRGQGGYGYTF. This chain connects TRBV28 to TRBJ1-2; TRBD1 aligns across 9 bases. V lost 6 bases and J lost 4; bases outside the gene matches: 6. The CDR3 covers 14 residues. Germline V gene data show CDR1 as MDHEN and CDR2 as SYDVKM.

The chain is built from TRBV18 and TRBJ2-5; a weak D match, TRBD1 (6 bases). Germline lookup yields CDR1 KGHSH and CDR2 LQKENI. Between the trimmed V and J ends, which lost 6 bases and 3 bases, there was a span of 14 bases. The CDR3 is 14 amino acids. The CDR3 protein is CASSPRGPEETQYF. The DNA of the CDR3 is TGTGCCAGCTCCCCCAGGGGCCCAGAAGAGACCCAGTACTTC.

This clone was observed a few times. The chain links TRBV9 to TRBJ2-1, with TRBD2 identical over 15 bases. This CDR3 contains 19 residues. J gave up 4 bases and V 2 bases, and 10 bases lay outside the gene matches. CDR1 is SGDLS, CDR2 YYNGEE, per germline. The CDR3 sequence is CASSVIAGLAGGPYNEQFF. CDR3 DNA sequence: TGTGCCAGCAGCGTGATAGCCGGACTAGCGGGAGGGCCTTACAATGAGCAGTTCTTC.